This T cell receptor (beta chain) derives from a study of spatial heterogeneity in lung cancer. TCR cDNA molecules each had a unique molecular identifier. TCRdb recomputed calls from the 5' RACE reads with MiXCR, one row per CDR3 protein. The sample carries around 63,000 distinct CDR3 sequences, approximately 6% recorded once. Comments on this clonotype: The junction departs from the called germline gene at one end, perhaps through a read error.

CDR3 length equals 11 residues. CDR1 and CDR2 (germline): SGDLS, YYNGEE. Noted time point: sample taken at primary tumor resection. Patients with untreated early-stage non-small cell lung cancer, numbering 72, were the donors. The starting material was PBMCs, obtained at surgery. The chain links TRBV9 to TRBJ1-1; D perhaps matches TRBD1 (5 bases). The receptor was derived from a female donor with early-stage non-small cell lung cancer. The CDR3 here is CASSVLQEPRF. CDR3 bases: TGTGCCAGCAGCGTCCTACAGGAGCCCCGCTTT.